The 3 T cell receptor beta chains listed next were all sequenced from one sample in a study of blood T cell repertoires in COVID-19 (dated by TCRdb to about 2020). Library preparation employed the immunoSEQ multiplex PCR assay. Imported from immuneACCESS, the table was reduced by TCRdb to in-frame sequences with V and J called. These copies leave out some clones; in studies compared against another copy, an unresolved V gene accounts for under half, and the cause of the remainder is not known. The sample table holds 200,000 to 250,000 clones, of which over 75% were seen once. Around 9.2% of the sample is in the top ten clones. Sequencing was performed on PBMCs or T cells enriched from blood (not recorded which). The source of these receptors is a man aged 35-49 years who had recovered from COVID-19.

This chain joins TRBV4-1 and TRBJ2-5, with 7 positions matching TRBD1. The CDR3 is 13 residues long. Germline CDR1 reads MGHRA; CDR2 reads YSYEKL. The J segment lost 4 bases and the V segment lost 2 bases, leaving 1 base of the junction unmatched. The CDR3 bases are TGCGCCAGCAGCCAAAGGGGGCTAGAGACCCAGTACTTC. Its protein is CASSQRGLETQYF.

The chain recombines TRBV5-1 with TRBJ2-1, with unresolved D. CDR3 length: 17 amino acids. In germline, CDR1 is SGHRS, CDR2 YFSETQ. V was trimmed by 3 bases and J by 6 bases, leaving 22 bases between them. The CDR3: CASSSPGFREAGNEQFF. The CDR3 region has the DNA TGCGCCAGCAGCTCCCCCGGGTTCCGAGAGGCTGGCAATGAGCAGTTCTTC. Filled out from reference TRBV5-1 and TRBJ2-1, the complete variable domain reads KAGVTQTPRYLIKTRGQQVTLSCSPISGHRSVSWYQQTPGQGLQFLFEYFSETQRNKGNFPGRFSGRQFSNSRSEMNVSTLELGDSALYLCASSSPGFREAGNEQFFGPGTRLTVL.

This sequence joins TRBV10-1 and TRBJ2-5; D not certain. CDR1 and CDR2 from the germline V gene are WNHNN and SYGVQD (reference sequence). Trimming pared 3 bases from V and 1 base from J, leaving 9 bases between. CDR3 length: 14 residues. CDR3 region: CASSDGGFQETQYF. CDR3 DNA sequence: TGCGCCAGCAGTGACGGTGGTTTCCAAGAGACCCAGTACTTC.